These 14 T cell receptor beta chains share one sample of origin, sequenced in a study of cytomegalovirus exposure and HLA in healthy donors. PCR employed 60 Vbeta and 13 Jbeta primers. Sequenced by immunoSEQ multiplex PCR; TCRdb stores in-frame clones only, minus some. The sample records roughly 150,000 clones, approximately 76% being singletons. Sequenced material: PBMCs. These receptor sequences come from a young woman in good health and CMV-seropositive.

This clone was observed a single time. CDR3 loop: CASSFSPGQGEYF. The CDR3, as DNA: TGTGCCAGCAGCTTTAGCCCGGGACAGGGGGAGTACTTC. V is TRBV7-9 and J is TRBJ2-7, with 11 bases matching TRBD1. V gave up 3 bases and J gave up 11 bases; unmatched junction bases: 6. The V gene's germline CDR1 is SEHNR and CDR2 FQNEAQ (reference sequence). CDR3 length: 13 amino acids.

The V gene is TRBV5-6, the J gene TRBJ2-3; D is ambiguous. The length of the CDR3 is 15 residues. V lost 4 bases, J lost 3 bases, and 15 bases lay in between. CDR1 is SGHDT and CDR2 is YYEEEE in the germline V gene. The CDR3 loop is CASSPWPPRTDTQYF. In DNA form, the CDR3 reads TGTGCCAGCAGCCCTTGGCCCCCCCGTACAGATACGCAGTATTTT.

V usage is TRBV9 and J usage is TRBJ1-1; no definite D call. The ends were cut back, 2 bases at V and 4 bases at J, with 9 bases in the middle. The V gene's germline CDR1 is SGDLS and CDR2 YYNGEE. The CDR3 covers 13 residues. The CDR3 is CASSVASGTEAFF. The CDR3 nucleotides are TGTGCCAGCAGCGTGGCCAGTGGCACTGAAGCTTTCTTT.

This clone was recorded once. This sequence joins TRBV5-8 and TRBJ2-5; tentative D call: TRBD1 (6 bases). Germline V CDR1 and CDR2: SGHTS, YDEGEE. The CDR3 spans 15 residues. Trimming removed 6 bases from V and 1 base from J, with 16 bases in between. The DNA for the CDR3 is TGTGCCAGCACCCCAGGGCAGGGGATCCAAGAGACCCAGTACTTC. Its protein is CASTPGQGIQETQYF. Complete variable domain (other parts from reference TRBV5-8 and TRBJ2-5): EAGVTQSPTHLIKTRGQQATLRCSPISGHTSVYWYQQALGLGLQFLLWYDEGEERNRGNFPPRFSGRQFPNYSSELNVNALELEDSALYLCASTPGQGIQETQYFGPGTRLLVL.

The chain combines TRBV7-9 with TRBJ2-3, with 8 bases aligning to TRBD2. The V and J ends lost 5 bases and 5 bases, in that order; junction bases with no gene match: 6. The CDR3 is 14 residues long. Germline V gene lookup returns CDR1 SEHNR and CDR2 FQNEAQ (reference sequence). CDR3 protein: CASSPPGGVDTQYF. The CDR3 DNA sequence: TGTGCCAGCAGCCCGCCCGGGGGGGTAGATACGCAGTATTTT.

The chain couples TRBV27 to TRBJ2-2; no reliable D call. The CDR3 totals 13 residues. CDR1 is MNHEY and CDR2 is SMNVEV in the germline V gene (reference sequence). V was shortened by 4 bases and J by 7 bases, with 10 bases between the two germline ends. The CDR3 region has the DNA TGTGCCAGCAGTTCAGGCCACATCGGGGAGCTGTTTTTT. This sequence encodes CASSSGHIGELFF.

The genes are TRBV4-3 and TRBJ2-2; 10 positions match TRBD1. The CDR3 sequence is 15 residues long. V was clipped by 6 bases and J by 5 bases; unmatched bases: 6. Germline V lookup: CDR1 LGHNA, CDR2 YSLEER. The CDR3 DNA reads as TGCGCCAGCAGAGACCCGGGACAGGGGACCGGGGAGCTGTTTTTT. Translating gives CASRDPGQGTGELFF.

This chain links TRBV5-4 with TRBJ2-7, with 7 bases matching TRBD1. The CDR3 consists of 16 residues. The V gene's germline CDR1 is SGHNT and CDR2 YYREEE (reference sequence). The V segment lost 4 bases and the J segment 7 bases; nucleotides outside the gene matches: 17. The CDR3 loop is CASSPAPQGIRSEQYF. CDR3 nucleotides: TGTGCCAGCAGCCCGGCCCCACAGGGGATTAGGTCGGAGCAGTACTTC.

Regarding this clone: A junction boundary mismatches the germline segment, possibly from a read error. CDR3 region: CSSSLLRETQYF. CDR3 DNA: TGTTCCAGCAGCTTACTCCGGGAGACCCAGTACTTC. V is TRBV7-9 and J is TRBJ2-5; D is unclear. This CDR3 has 12 residues. The germline CDR1 and CDR2 sequences are SEHNR and FQNEAQ (reference sequence).

V is TRBV4-3 and J is TRBJ1-1; D remains unclear. The V end lost 1 base, the J end lost 12 bases, and 18 bases lay between the germline ends. Germline V lookup: CDR1 LGHNA, CDR2 YSLEER. The CDR3 length is 14 residues. The CDR3: CASSQVDTAAITFF. The CDR3 bases are TGCGCCAGCAGCCAAGTCGACACAGCGGCCATTACTTTCTTT.

Details on this clone: At one boundary the junction diverges from the germline segment, which might be a read error. The chain combines TRBV10-3 with TRBJ2-7, with 7 bases fitting TRBD1. The CDR3 extends over 12 amino acids. CDR1 and CDR2 from the germline V gene are ENHRY and SYGVKD. CDR3 sequence (DNA): TGTGCCATCACTGAGGGGGCTGGGGAGCAGTACTTC. Amino acid sequence: CAITEGAGEQYF.

This sequence joins TRBV7-3 and TRBJ2-1; 7 bases fit TRBD1. V shed 4 bases and J 1 base; nucleotides not matched to a gene: 4. From germline, CDR1 is SGHTA and CDR2 FQGTGA. This CDR3 is built from 15 residues. CDR3: CASSSGGRSYNEQFF. CDR3 sequence (DNA): TGTGCCAGCAGCTCAGGGGGTAGGTCCTACAATGAGCAGTTCTTC.

About this clone itself: Other nucleotide sequences from this sample produce the same CDR3. The J gene is TRBJ2-7, the V gene TRBV5-1; D possibly corresponds to TRBD2 (6 bases). From germline, CDR1 is SGHRS and CDR2 YFSETQ. The CDR3 is 14 amino acids. Trimming took 2 bases from V and 0 from J, leaving 9 bases between them. The CDR3 protein is CASSFGGSSYEQYF. CDR3 DNA: TGCGCCAGCAGCTTTGGGGGGTCCTCCTACGAGCAGTACTTC.

This sequence joins TRBV15 and TRBJ2-5; 7 nucleotides agree with TRBD1. The CDR3 totals 14 residues. J lost 7 bases, V lost 10 bases, and 15 bases had no gene match. Germline loops: CDR1 LNHNV, CDR2 YYDKDF (reference sequence). CDR3: CAIRDSTTFGTQYF. The CDR3 region has the DNA TGTGCCATTCGGGACAGCACCACTTTCGGGACCCAGTACTTC.